The 20 T cell receptor beta chains listed next were all sequenced from one sample in a study of blood T cell repertoires in COVID-19. The table came from immunoSEQ multiplex PCR; TCRdb's copy has only in-frame clones and leaves some out. The table includes some 330,000 clones, roughly 88% detected once. The sequenced sample consisted of PBMCs or T cells enriched from blood (not recorded which). These receptors originate from a man aged 25 to 40 who had recovered from COVID-19.

Written as DNA, the CDR3 is TGTGCCACCAGCCTGGGGACAGGCAGCAATCAGCCCCAGCATTTT. Translation gives CATSLGTGSNQPQHF. The rearrangement uses TRBV15 and TRBJ1-5, with TRBD1 matching 8 bases. There are 15 residues in the CDR3. V lost 5 bases and J lost 1; bases outside the gene matches: 4. From germline, CDR1 is LNHNV and CDR2 YYDKDF (reference sequence).

The genes are TRBV6-5 and TRBJ1-5, with D unclear. Germline CDR1 and CDR2: MNHEY and SVGAGI. CDR3 length: 15 residues. V gave up 6 bases and J gave up 0 bases, with 12 bases separating them. The CDR3 DNA sequence: TGTGCCAGCAGGGTACAGCATGATAGCAATCAGCCCCAGCATTTT. Translating gives CASRVQHDSNQPQHF.

The sample holds one count of this clone. The chain links TRBV28 to TRBJ2-6, with 7 bases lining up with TRBD2. The CDR3 sequence is 15 residues long. The germline gives CDR1 MDHEN, CDR2 SYDVKM. V trimming: 5 bases; J trimming: 4 bases; junction bases outside the gene matches: 5. The CDR3 bases are TGTGCCAGCAGTCTACCGGGACTAGGGGCCAACGTCCTGACTTTC. This encodes CASSLPGLGANVLTF.

This rearrangement joins TRBV2 to TRBJ1-6, with D hard to call. The CDR3 is made up of 15 amino acids. Germline V gene lookup returns CDR1 SNHLY and CDR2 FYNNEI. V was pared by 7 bases and J by 0 bases, with 10 bases between. The CDR3 region is CASTSQASYNSPLHF. The CDR3 DNA reads as TGTGCCAGCACCTCGCAGGCCTCCTATAATTCACCCCTCCACTTT.

A few counts support this clone. The chain combines TRBV14 with TRBJ2-1, with 10 bases lining up with TRBD1. J lost 2 bases, V lost 1 base, and 2 bases had no gene match. The CDR3 totals 16 residues. The germline CDR1 and CDR2 sequences are SGHDN and FVKESK. In DNA form, the CDR3 reads TGTGCCAGCAGCCAAGTCGGACAGGGGGCCTACAATGAGCAGTTCTTC. This sequence encodes CASSQVGQGAYNEQFF.

The chain joins TRBV14 to TRBJ1-4; perhaps TRBD1 as D (5 bases). The CDR3 covers 14 residues. V was trimmed by 0 bases and J by 15 bases, leaving 17 bases between them. The germline V gene has CDR1 SGHDN and CDR2 FVKESK. In nucleotides, the CDR3 is TGTGCCAGCAGCCAAGATTTGGCAGGGCCACGGTTGTTTTTT. Its protein is CASSQDLAGPRLFF. Combining the CDR3 with reference TRBV14 and TRBJ1-4 gives the whole variable domain EAGVTQFPSHSVIEKGQTVTLRCDPISGHDNLYWYRRVMGKEIKFLLHFVKESKQDESGMPNNRFLAERTGGTYSTLKVQPAELEDSGVYFCASSQDLAGPRLFFGSGTQLSVL.

This chain joins TRBV28 and TRBJ2-7; D might be TRBD1 (6 bases). CDR1 is MDHEN and CDR2 is SYDVKM in the germline V gene. The CDR3 contains 14 residues. Trimming shortened V by 6 bases and J by 4 bases, and 16 bases separated the two germline ends. The CDR3 DNA sequence: TGTGCCAGCAGCGTTACCGAACAGGGTTACGAGCAGTACTTC. Translating gives CASSVTEQGYEQYF. The full variable domain, rest sourced from reference TRBV28 and TRBJ2-7, is DVKVTQSSRYLVKRTGEKVFLECVQDMDHENMFWYRQDPGLGLRLIYFSYDVKMKEKGDIPEGYSVSREKKERFSLILESASTNQTSMYLCASSVTEQGYEQYFGPGTRLTVT.

In DNA, the CDR3 is TGCGCCAGCAGCCAGAGACAGAGCTATGGCTACACCTTC. Encoded protein: CASSQRQSYGYTF. This chain links TRBV4-1 with TRBJ1-2; D is perhaps TRBD1 (5 bases). CDR1 and CDR2 from the germline V gene are MGHRA and YSYEKL. This CDR3 is 13 amino acids long. Trimming pared 3 bases from V and 4 bases from J, leaving 9 bases between.

This rearrangement joins TRBV9 to TRBJ2-4; 10 bases agree with TRBD1. The trim removed 4 bases at V and 8 bases at J, leaving 6 bases unmatched. CDR3 size: 14 residues. Germline V lookup: CDR1 SGDLS, CDR2 YYNGEE. The CDR3 nucleotides read TGTGCCAGCAGCCCGAGACAGGGGGCGGACATTCAGTACTTC. Translating it yields CASSPRQGADIQYF. Using reference TRBV9 and TRBJ2-4 for the parts outside the CDR3, the full variable domain is DSGVTQTPKHLITATGQRVTLRCSPRSGDLSVYWYQQSLDQGLQFLIQYYNGEERAKGNILERFSAQQFPDLHSELNLSSLELGDSALYFCASSPRQGADIQYFGAGTRLSVL.

The chain links TRBV5-4 to TRBJ2-7; a weak D match, TRBD1 (5 bases). V was cut by 2 bases and J by 7 bases, with 13 bases left in between. This CDR3 is 13 amino acids long. CDR1 is SGHNT, CDR2 YYREEE, per germline (reference sequence). The CDR3 DNA reads as TGTGCCAGCAGCTTAGACTTGGGGCGAGAGCAGTACTTC. Protein product: CASSLDLGREQYF.

The chain recombines TRBV29-1 with TRBJ2-3; TRBD2 aligns across 12 bases. This CDR3 has 14 amino acids. Looked up from germline, CDR1 is SQVTM and CDR2 is ANQGSEA. V shed 5 bases, J shed 2 bases, and the junction held 2 bases outside the gene matches. CDR3 nucleotide sequence: TGCAGCGTTACTAGCGGGGGGCCCACAGATACGCAGTATTTT. Amino acids: CSVTSGGPTDTQYF.

This chain links TRBV7-5 with TRBJ1-2. TRBV7-5 is annotated as a pseudogene. The CDR3 is 16 amino acids. CDR3 bases: TGTGCCAGAAGCTTAAGACCGGGAAATTCTAACTATGGCTACACCTTC. Amino acid sequence: CARSLRPGNSNYGYTF.

The chain uses TRBV28 and TRBJ2-2; TRBD1 matches 9 bases. Germline V gene data show CDR1 as MDHEN and CDR2 as SYDVKM. Germline trimming cut 5 bases from V and 9 bases from J; bases unmatched to any gene: 10. The CDR3 loop spans 15 amino acids. Here the CDR3 reads CASSRGATGGRELFF. CDR3 sequence (DNA): TGTGCCAGCAGTCGGGGGGCGACAGGGGGAAGGGAGCTGTTTTTT.

The chain has TRBV10-1 and TRBJ2-7; 7 bases are a match to TRBD1. Germline CDR1 and CDR2: WNHNN and SYGVQD (reference sequence). The CDR3 is 18 residues long. J gave up 4 bases and V 2 bases, and 17 bases lay outside the gene matches. CDR3 loop: CASSEGAGGSPRRYEQYF. The CDR3 nucleotides read TGCGCCAGCAGTGAGGGGGCAGGGGGTAGCCCCAGGAGATACGAGCAGTACTTC.

The chain is built from TRBV28 and TRBJ1-3, with TRBD1 matching 7 bases. With 7 bases clipped from V and 0 bases from J, the junction kept 12 bases outside the gene matches. The CDR3 sequence is 17 residues long. The germline V gene encodes CDR1 MDHEN and CDR2 SYDVKM. The CDR3 sequence: CASNEYRGPSSGNTIYF. The CDR3 nucleotides are TGTGCCAGCAATGAATACAGGGGCCCCAGCTCTGGAAACACCATATATTTT. Full variable domain (rest looked up from reference TRBV28 and TRBJ1-3): DVKVTQSSRYLVKRTGEKVFLECVQDMDHENMFWYRQDPGLGLRLIYFSYDVKMKEKGDIPEGYSVSREKKERFSLILESASTNQTSMYLCASNEYRGPSSGNTIYFGEGSWLTVV.

V gene TRBV4-1 combines with J gene TRBJ2-7, with TRBD1 as a possible D gene (6 bases). In germline, CDR1 is MGHRA, CDR2 YSYEKL. V was cut by 4 bases and J by 1 base, with 14 bases left in between. The length of the CDR3 is 15 residues. The CDR3 region is CASSRNRDESYEQYF. CDR3 bases: TGCGCCAGCAGCCGTAACAGGGATGAATCCTACGAGCAGTACTTC.

The chain joins TRBV6-5 to TRBJ1-6; no clear D. Germline V gene data show CDR1 as MNHEY and CDR2 as SVGAGI. The CDR3 totals 13 residues. V was shortened by 8 bases and J by 6 bases, with 11 bases between the two germline ends. CDR3 protein: CASVGLINSPLHF. Here the CDR3 DNA reads TGTGCCAGCGTTGGGCTGATTAATTCACCCCTCCACTTT.

The DNA of the CDR3 is TGTGCTAGTGGTCAGGGGGGCTTCATGGATACGCAGTATTTT. It is translated as CASGQGGFMDTQYF. The chain recombines TRBV12-5 with TRBJ2-3; perhaps TRBD1 as D (7 bases). Germline V gene lookup returns CDR1 LGHNT and CDR2 FRNRAP. V lost 5 bases to trimming and J lost 6 bases, with 15 bases between them. The CDR3 runs to 14 residues.

This clone was observed a single time. The V call is TRBV4-1, the J call TRBJ2-3, with TRBD2 matching over 8 bases. The CDR3 has 15 residues. V dropped 4 bases and J dropped 6; count of bases not matched to a gene: 9. Germline CDR1 is MGHRA and CDR2 is YSYEKL. CDR3 sequence reads: CASSRTWTSRDTQYF. The DNA of the CDR3 is TGCGCCAGCAGCCGCACTTGGACTAGCCGGGATACGCAGTATTTT.

This clone appeared a single time. This sequence joins TRBV2 and TRBJ1-1, with 9 bases aligning to TRBD1. The J segment lost 3 bases and the V segment lost 8 bases, leaving 7 bases of the junction unmatched. CDR3 size: 14 residues. Germline V gene data show CDR1 as SNHLY and CDR2 as FYNNEI. The CDR3 spells CASGWTGVYTEAFF. DNA for the CDR3: TGTGCCAGCGGCTGGACAGGGGTCTACACTGAAGCTTTCTTT.